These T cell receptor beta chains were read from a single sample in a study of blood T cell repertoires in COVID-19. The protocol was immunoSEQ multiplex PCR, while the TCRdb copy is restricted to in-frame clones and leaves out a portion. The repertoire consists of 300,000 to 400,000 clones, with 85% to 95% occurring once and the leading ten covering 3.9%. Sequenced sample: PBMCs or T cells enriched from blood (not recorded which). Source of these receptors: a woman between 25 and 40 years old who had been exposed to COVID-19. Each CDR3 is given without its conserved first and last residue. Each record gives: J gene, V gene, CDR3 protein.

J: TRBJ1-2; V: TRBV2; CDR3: ASTLQGIGGYT
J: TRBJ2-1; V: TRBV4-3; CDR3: ASSQERQGRHEQF
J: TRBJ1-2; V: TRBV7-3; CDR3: ASSPGTGIYGYT
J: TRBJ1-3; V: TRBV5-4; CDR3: ASSSRQDYSGNTIY
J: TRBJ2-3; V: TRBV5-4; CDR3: ASTPPSGLAGGSTDTQY
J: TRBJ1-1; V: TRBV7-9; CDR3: ASSPAAGGGREAF
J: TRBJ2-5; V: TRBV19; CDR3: ASKQGQGGETQY
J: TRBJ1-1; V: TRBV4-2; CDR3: ASSQDKGAGPFSEAF
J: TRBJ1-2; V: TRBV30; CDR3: AWSVGVYGYT
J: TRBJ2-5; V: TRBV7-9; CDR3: ASRTQGARGETQY
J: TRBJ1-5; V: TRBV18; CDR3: ASFAGVNQPQH
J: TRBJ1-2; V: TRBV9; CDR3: ASSVAPDKRGYT
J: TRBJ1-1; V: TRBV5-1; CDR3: ASSLVLSTEAF
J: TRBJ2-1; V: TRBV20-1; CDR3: SASGLAEQF
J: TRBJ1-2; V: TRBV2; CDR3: ASLQGLRGYGYT
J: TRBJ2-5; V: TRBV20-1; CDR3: SAAAETQY
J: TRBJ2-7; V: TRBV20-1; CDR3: SPYNHEQY
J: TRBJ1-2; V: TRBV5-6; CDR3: ASSGGRGARGYT
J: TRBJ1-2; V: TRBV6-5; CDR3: ASSFFGGNDGYT
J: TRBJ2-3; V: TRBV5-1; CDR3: ATRGGSSTDTQY
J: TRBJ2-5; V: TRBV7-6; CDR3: ASSSHATIAGDQETQY
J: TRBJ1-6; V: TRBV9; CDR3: ASSPTPPGQGASPLH
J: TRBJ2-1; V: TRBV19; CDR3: ASKSGLAGGYEQF
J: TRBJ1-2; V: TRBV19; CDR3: ASRLGQVYGYT
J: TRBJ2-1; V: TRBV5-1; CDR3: ASSLGSYNEQF
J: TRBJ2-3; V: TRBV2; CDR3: ASSGDRSTDTQY
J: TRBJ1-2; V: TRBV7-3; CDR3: ASSPQGGLYGYT